The TCR beta chain described here comes from a study of circulating CD8 cells and anti-PD-1 response in melanoma. Live CD3+CD8+TCRalphabeta+ cells were sorted into four subsets by PD-1 and/or TIGIT. Using roughly 15 ng of total RNA, TCR libraries were made with the QIAseq Immune Repertoire TCR panel. Each CDR3 protein is one row after TCRdb ran MiXCR on the reads. The sample shows roughly 1,200 distinct CDR3 sequences, about 9.3% of them seen only once. The V and J ends lost 5 bases and 7 bases respectively, with 15 bases between them. Germline CDR1 and CDR2: SQVTM and ANQGSEA. The CDR3 has 12 amino acids.

This rearrangement joins TRBV29-1 to TRBJ2-7, with D maybe TRBD1 (7 bases). The sequencing here drew on CD8+ T cells from PBMCs, taken at baseline or after one month of anti-PD-1 therapy (not recorded which). The clonotype originates from a human donor with melanoma. The CDR3 nucleotides read TGCAGCGTTACCACAGGGGCGGGGGAGCAGTACTTC. Protein: CSVTTGAGEQYF.